This TCR beta chain was recorded in a study of the immune and genomic landscape of osteosarcoma (TCRdb year 2020). A note on the overall study: The overall cohort included more than 40 pediatric and adult patients with high-grade osteosarcoma, and the median age at diagnosis was 25 to 35 years (range roughly 5-81). Poor-risk disease was overrepresented in the cohort, as 73% of patients had an unfavorable pathologic response to standard therapy and roughly 67% had died. In the overall cohort, 60% of patients were male, and localized disease at diagnosis was presented by about 80% of patients. To define immunogenic potential, the study profiled osteosarcoma specimens using whole genome, RNA and T-cell receptor sequencing, along with immunohistochemistry and reverse phase protein arrays. The osteosarcoma immunogenomic landscape was characterized by integrating TCR sequencing results with transcriptome, protein array and immunostaining data. An explanation for the limited clinical activity of immune checkpoint inhibitors in osteosarcoma was sought in the study. Each of a few patients provided a couple of samples from the same tumor site. Paper-wide results and their limitations: Rather than matched normal tissue, external data from normal skin and healthy peripheral blood provided the clonality benchmarks. Sample size was not determined by any statistical method, because osteosarcoma is rare and all possible samples were collected. Overall, productive TCR clonality was low, with a mean of 0.09 and a maximum of 0.3, which suggests limited clonal expansion of T cells. TCR productive clonality was greater in the immune-hot C3 cluster than in the cold C1 cluster, although TCR productive clonality remained low overall. Alongside the frozen tumor specimens, matched blood was collected from only a couple of patients. In five cases a single hyperexpanded clone dominated the repertoire, and each of those five cases had fewer than 100 T-cell clonotypes.

The junction carries 8 bases between V and J, which are trimmed by 6 bases and 0 bases respectively. The CDR3 sequence holds 13 residues, the cysteine and phenylalanine included. The DNA shown is the 39-base CDR3, in frame from base 1. The germline V gene provides CDR1 SGHDN and CDR2 FVKESK. There are a few counts of this clone. It has no known antigen specificity. No base qualities exist here, and no much larger clone lies one base off it. TCR beta chain CDR3 regions were immunosequenced with the ImmunoSEQ Assay (Adaptive Biotechnologies). Per the original workflow: TCRB rearrangements, read counts, read proportions and gene usage were exported through the ImmunoSEQ Analyzer platform. T-cell clonality was computed as 1 minus Pielou's evenness on productive rearrangements. In the clonal space homeostasis analysis, clonotypes were binned as rare, small, medium, large or hyperexpanded (0.01 to 1 of the repertoire). TCR productive clonality was compared across immune clusters C1, C2 and C3 using the Wilcoxon rank sum test. The clones in this table, taken by TCRdb from immuneACCESS, are in-frame only. Not every clone is retained; where verified, under half of the shortfall comes from an unresolved V gene, and the cause of the rest is unknown. V, J and clone size are those of that table, while D and trimming were read from the DNA. The sample table shows 2,000 to 2,500 clones, and around 72% are seen once. The ten top clones hold 13% of the sample.

Post-treatment primary, local recurrence and metastasis tumors from poor-prognosis patients were used as specimens. The sample was osteosarcoma tumor tissue from the lung. The chain is made from TRBV14 and TRBJ1-1, with a weak D call of TRBD1 (5 bases match). This receptor was identified in a human donor with osteosarcoma. The CDR3 in this case is CASSPGMNTEAFF. The DNA is TGTGCCAGCAGTCCAGGGATGAACACTGAAGCTTTCTTT.